These 24 T cell receptor beta chains came from one sample sequenced in a study of CXCR3-negative and CXCR3-positive naive CD8 T cells. Overall study findings and caveats: Hydrophobicity of TRB CDR3s was greater in CXCR3-positive naive cells than in CXCR3-negative naive cells.

No antigen has been identified for these receptors. The authors made the TRB cDNA libraries by 5' RACE using UMI labels. After re-calling the 5' RACE reads, TCRdb lists one entry per CDR3 protein, DNA absent. The sample data list about 150,000 distinct CDR3 sequences. What was sequenced was naive CXCR3+ CD8+ T cells from blood. The sample's subset: CD45RO-CCR7+CD27+CD95- naive CD8+ T cells expressing CXCR3 (TNR3+). The receptors here all came from a human donor in good health. Some clones in this sample may be carry-over from other donors' samples.

The chain employs TRBV4-1 and TRBJ2-7. The CDR3 covers 15 residues. Germline V gene data show CDR1 as MGHRA and CDR2 as YSYEKL. This CDR3 reads CASSQEVLSSYEQYF.

The genes are TRBV7-8 and TRBJ2-1. The germline gives CDR1 SGHVS, CDR2 FQNEAQ. The CDR3 is made up of 17 amino acids. This CDR3 reads CASSLGVGGSPYNEQFF.

V usage is TRBV2 and J usage is TRBJ2-1; TCRdb names TRBD1, which stays unverified in the absence of DNA. This CDR3 has 16 residues. Germline CDR1 is SNHLY and CDR2 is FYNNEI. The CDR3 loop reads CASRAATGDTYNEQFF.

The V and J genes are TRBV12-3 or TRBV12-4 and TRBJ2-1; TCRdb's assignment of TRBD1 cannot be checked, as there is no DNA. There are 15 residues in the CDR3. CDR3 protein: CASSLGQAPINEQFF.

V gene TRBV28 combines with J gene TRBJ2-7. CDR3 length: 15 amino acids. CDR1 MDHEN and CDR2 SYDVKM come from the germline V gene. The chain's CDR3 is CASRDQRRSAYEQYF. Full variable domain (missing parts from reference TRBV28 and TRBJ2-7): DVKVTQSSRYLVKRTGEKVFLECVQDMDHENMFWYRQDPGLGLRLIYFSYDVKMKEKGDIPEGYSVSREKKERFSLILESASTNQTSMYLCASRDQRRSAYEQYFGPGTRLTVT.

The V gene is TRBV29-1, the J gene TRBJ2-1; TCRdb names TRBD2, which stays unverified in the absence of DNA. The germline CDR1 and CDR2 sequences are SQVTM and ANQGSEA. The length of the CDR3 is 14 residues. This CDR3 reads CSAVATSVYNEQFF.

The chain joins TRBV20-1 to TRBJ2-1; TCRdb gives TRBD1 as the D gene, but with no DNA this cannot be confirmed. CDR1 and CDR2 from the germline V gene are DFQATT and SNEGSKA (reference sequence). There are 15 residues in the CDR3. The CDR3: CSARDWGASYNEQFF.

V usage is TRBV6-6 and J usage is TRBJ1-6; TCRdb picks TRBD1, but there is no DNA to check that call. The length of the CDR3 is 13 residues. Germline V gene sequence: CDR1 MNHNY, CDR2 SVGAGI (reference sequence). The CDR3 sequence is CASSEGNNSPLHF.

The chain is built from TRBV9 and TRBJ1-5; TCRdb picks TRBD1, but there is no DNA to check that call. The CDR3 totals 13 residues. Germline lookup yields CDR1 SGDLS and CDR2 YYNGEE. The CDR3 loop is CASSPGGNQPQHF.

The chain has TRBV4-1 and TRBJ2-3; as DNA is missing, the TRBD2 call by TCRdb cannot be tested. The CDR3 loop spans 15 amino acids. CDR1 and CDR2 (germline): MGHRA, YSYEKL. CDR3 residues: CASSQVAGATDTQYF.

The chain is built from TRBV5-1 and TRBJ1-1; TCRdb's D call, TRBD1, is unchecked because there is no DNA. This CDR3 region has 15 residues. CDR1 and CDR2 from the germline V gene are SGHRS and YFSETQ. The CDR3: CASSEEGTVFTEAFF.

The chain employs TRBV29-1 and TRBJ2-7; TCRdb gives TRBD1 as the D gene, but with no DNA this cannot be confirmed. The germline V gene encodes CDR1 SQVTM and CDR2 ANQGSEA. This CDR3 has 13 residues. CDR3 sequence: CSVGGGHYYEQYF.

The V call is TRBV18, the J call TRBJ2-3; without DNA, the TCRdb call of TRBD2 cannot be checked. Germline V lookup: CDR1 KGHSH, CDR2 LQKENI. The CDR3 runs 15 residues. The CDR3: CASSYGLAATDTQYF.

CDR3 sequence: CASSLGREVGETQYF. The chain joins TRBV28 to TRBJ2-5. This CDR3 region has 15 residues. From germline, CDR1 is MDHEN and CDR2 SYDVKM.

The chain has TRBV30 and TRBJ1-1. The length of the CDR3 is 13 residues. CDR1 and CDR2 from the germline V gene are GTSNPN and SVGIG (reference sequence). CDR3 in amino acids: CAWSWSMNTEAFF.

This chain connects TRBV12-3 or TRBV12-4 to TRBJ2-7; the D call of TRBD2 rests on TCRdb alone, since no DNA is present to check it. The CDR3 runs 11 residues. The chain's CDR3 is CASSYGGEQYF.

The chain links TRBV19 to TRBJ1-5. Germline V gene lookup returns CDR1 LNHDA and CDR2 SQIVND (reference sequence). The CDR3 is 13 amino acids. The CDR3 here is CASSIGGNQPQHF.

This CDR3 reads CASSSRGRSSYEQYF. This chain joins TRBV2 and TRBJ2-7; TCRdb gives TRBD2 as the D gene, but with no DNA this cannot be confirmed. The CDR3 is 15 residues long. Germline CDR1 SNHLY, CDR2 FYNNEI.

The chain uses TRBV12-3 or TRBV12-4 and TRBJ2-7. This CDR3 contains 14 residues. CDR3 residues: CASSSSYGGYEQYF.

The rearrangement links TRBV27 to TRBJ2-7; TCRdb outputs TRBD1, but without DNA this stays unchecked. CDR1 is MNHEY, CDR2 SMNVEV, per germline (reference sequence). The length of the CDR3 is 15 residues. CDR3 residues: CASAYTGTGVYEQYF.

V gene TRBV5-5 combines with J gene TRBJ2-3; TCRdb's D call, TRBD1, is unchecked because there is no DNA. Germline values: CDR1 SGHKS, CDR2 YYEKEE (reference sequence). CDR3 length: 18 amino acids. CDR3 protein: CASSLLDRHTRDTDTQYF.

The chain links TRBV7-9 to TRBJ2-7. Per germline, CDR1 SEHNR and CDR2 FQNEAQ (reference sequence). The CDR3 extends over 16 amino acids. The CDR3 region is CASSKALDRGSYEQYF.

V is TRBV20-1 and J is TRBJ2-5; checking the TCRdb D call of TRBD1 is not possible without DNA. Germline assignment: CDR1 DFQATT and CDR2 SNEGSKA (reference sequence). This CDR3 spans 16 amino acids. CDR3: CSARDSGSEYQETQYF.

The chain has TRBV7-6 and TRBJ2-7; TCRdb proposes TRBD1, but this gene call is untestable without DNA. Germline V CDR1 and CDR2: SGHVS, FNYEAQ. The CDR3 spans 15 residues. The CDR3 reads CASSLRQGSSYEQYF. Together with reference TRBV7-6 and TRBJ2-7, the CDR3 gives the full variable domain: GAGVSQSPRYKVTKRGQDVALRCDPISGHVSLYWYRQALGQGPEFLTYFNYEAQQDKSGLPNDRFSAERPEGSISTLTIQRTEQRDSAMYRCASSLRQGSSYEQYFGPGTRLTVT.